This TCR beta chain was identified during a study of radiation and T cells in renal cell carcinoma. The study's findings and limits: From baseline, blood top tumor clonotypes peaked at 2 weeks post-radiation.

Some clones are missing from TCRdb's copy, which holds only in-frame ones; the method was immunoSEQ multiplex PCR. The repertoire holds tens of thousands of clones, with about 80% as singletons. As to time point: blood 2 weeks post-SBRT. Treatment of the sample: 15 Gy SBRT to primary tumor, nephrectomy 4 weeks later. Radiation-treated patients gave blood at baseline, week 2 and week 4. The tumor was a clear cell renal cell carcinoma. Germline CDR1 and CDR2: LGHNA and YSLEER. This CDR3 spans 15 amino acids. V was cut by 4 bases and J by 0 bases, with 10 bases left in between. On this clone itself: The antigen is undetermined.

The sequence was collected from a man between 60 and 75 years old with renal cell carcinoma. The specimen was blood, collected from a patient whose treatment included radiotherapy and nephrectomy. The genes are TRBV4-3 and TRBJ1-3; D is undetermined. The CDR3 sequence is CASSRSQASGNTIYF. Here the CDR3 DNA reads TGCGCCAGCAGCCGGTCACAAGCCTCTGGAAACACCATATATTTT.